Below, 2 T cell receptor beta chains from the same sample are listed, as sequenced in a study of blood T cell repertoires in COVID-19. Some clones are missing from TCRdb's copy, which holds only in-frame ones; the method was immunoSEQ multiplex PCR. Of under 250,000 clones listed, around nine tenths are singletons. The sample taken for sequencing was peripheral blood. The receptor set was obtained from a man aged 35-49 years with acute or convalescent COVID-19.

The J gene is TRBJ1-1, the V gene TRBV13; D is unclear. This CDR3 spans 11 amino acids. In germline, CDR1 is PRHDT, CDR2 FYEKMQ (reference sequence). The V and J ends lost 6 bases and 1 base respectively, with 3 bases between them. This CDR3 is CASSRNTEAFF. DNA for the CDR3: TGTGCCAGCAGTCGGAACACTGAAGCTTTCTTT.

This clone was seen only a few times. J is TRBJ1-1 and V is TRBV6-1, with D uncertain. Trimming removed 3 bases from V and 5 bases from J, with 13 bases in between. CDR1 and CDR2 from the germline V gene are MNHNS and SASEGT. The CDR3 consists of 14 residues. CDR3 in amino acids: CASSDVFRGTEAFF. In DNA, the CDR3 is TGTGCCAGCAGTGACGTGTTTAGAGGGACTGAAGCTTTCTTT.